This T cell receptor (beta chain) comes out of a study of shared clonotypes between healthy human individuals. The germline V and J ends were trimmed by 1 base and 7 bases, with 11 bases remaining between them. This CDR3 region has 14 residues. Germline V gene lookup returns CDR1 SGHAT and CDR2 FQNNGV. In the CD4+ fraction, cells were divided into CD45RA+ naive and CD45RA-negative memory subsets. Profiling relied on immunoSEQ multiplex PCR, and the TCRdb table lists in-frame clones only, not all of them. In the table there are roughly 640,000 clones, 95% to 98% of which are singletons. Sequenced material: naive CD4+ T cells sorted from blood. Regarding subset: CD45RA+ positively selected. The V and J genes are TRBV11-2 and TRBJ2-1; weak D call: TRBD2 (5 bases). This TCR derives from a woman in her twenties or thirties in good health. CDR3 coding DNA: TGTGCCAGCAGCTTAGTCCGGGGTCGGAATGAGCAGTTCTTC. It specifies CASSLVRGRNEQFF.